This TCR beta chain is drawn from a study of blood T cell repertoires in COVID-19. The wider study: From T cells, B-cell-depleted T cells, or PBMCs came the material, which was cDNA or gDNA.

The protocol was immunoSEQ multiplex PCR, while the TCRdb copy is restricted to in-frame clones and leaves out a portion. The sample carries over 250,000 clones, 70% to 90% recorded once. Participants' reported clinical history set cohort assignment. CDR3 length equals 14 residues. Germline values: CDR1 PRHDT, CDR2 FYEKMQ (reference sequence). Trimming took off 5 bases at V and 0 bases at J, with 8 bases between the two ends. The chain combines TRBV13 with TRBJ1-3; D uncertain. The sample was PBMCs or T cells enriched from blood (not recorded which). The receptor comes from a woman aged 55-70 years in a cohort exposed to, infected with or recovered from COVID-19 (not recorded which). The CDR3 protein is CASSPPSSGNTIYF. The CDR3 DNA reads TGTGCCAGCAGCCCCCCTAGCTCTGGAAACACCATATATTTT. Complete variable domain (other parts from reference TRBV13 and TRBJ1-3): AAGVIQSPRHLIKEKRETATLKCYPIPRHDTVYWYQQGPGQDPQFLISFYEKMQSDKGSIPDRFSAQQFSDYHSELNMSSLELGDSALYFCASSPPSSGNTIYFGEGSWLTVV.